The clone carrying this T cell receptor (beta chain) appeared a few times. Its antigen is as yet unknown. This may arise from a read error, as a much more abundant clone is one base away. A second 7 to 11 cycle PCR used barcoded and J-beta primers. TCRdb ran MiXCR on the 5' RACE reads and lists one entry per CDR3 protein. The sample gives 450,000 to 700,000 distinct CDR3 sequences, roughly a quarter of which show up once; approximately 18% is in the top ten. The sample belongs to a study of blood T cells in healthy people across ages. Regarding the study as a whole: With age, beta diversity per million T cells declined roughly linearly, significantly by roughly 40.

This CDR3 is 16 amino acids long. V lost 4 bases, J lost 5 bases, and 10 bases stayed unmatched. The V gene's germline CDR1 is SEHNR and CDR2 FQNEAQ (reference sequence). The sequenced sample was blood. This clonotype was obtained from an older woman in good health. The gene calls are TRBV7-9 and TRBJ2-4, with 8 bases aligning to TRBD1. The CDR3 region is CASSSVDGTGENIQYF. Here the CDR3 DNA reads TGTGCCAGCAGCTCAGTAGACGGGACAGGCGAAAACATTCAGTACTTC.